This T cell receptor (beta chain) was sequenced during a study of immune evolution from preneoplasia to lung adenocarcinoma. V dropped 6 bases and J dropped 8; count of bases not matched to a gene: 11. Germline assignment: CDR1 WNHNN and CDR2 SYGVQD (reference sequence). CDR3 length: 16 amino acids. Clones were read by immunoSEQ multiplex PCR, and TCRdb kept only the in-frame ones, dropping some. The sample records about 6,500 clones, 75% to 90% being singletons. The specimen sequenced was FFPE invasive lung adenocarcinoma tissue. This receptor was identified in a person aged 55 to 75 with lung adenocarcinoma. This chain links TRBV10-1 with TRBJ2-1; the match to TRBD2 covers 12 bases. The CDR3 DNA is TGCGCCAGCAGCGCCACGGCTAGCGGGAGGGCCCATGAGCAGTTCTTC. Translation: CASSATASGRAHEQFF.